This entry concerns a single T cell receptor (beta chain). Its cognate antigen is unknown. This record belongs to a study of cytomegalovirus exposure and HLA in healthy donors. Whole-study results and caveats: Per published accounts, TCR beta sequences correctly predicted the HLA-A and HLA-B alleles of most subjects. Follow-up analysis found HLA locus-dependent TCR association rates, highest for DRB1 and lowest for HLA-C. Roughly uniform sequencing depth across donors was assumed, possibly incorrectly.

Researchers ran the PCR with 60 Vbeta and 13 Jbeta primers. Sequencing was performed with immunoSEQ multiplex PCR; in TCRdb, only in-frame clones are kept and a portion is missing. This table has roughly 150,000 clones, roughly 88% appearing once. CDR1 MNHNS and CDR2 SASEGT come from the germline V gene. This CDR3 comprises 15 residues. V lost 6 bases and J 0 bases, leaving 12 bases between the germline ends. The chain employs TRBV6-1 and TRBJ1-3, with a tentative D call TRBD1 (6 bases). This TCR came from a woman between 18 and 29 years old in good health and CMV-seronegative. The sample taken for sequencing was PBMCs. CDR3 sequence reads: CASRPDRFSGNTIYF. Here the CDR3 DNA reads TGTGCCAGCAGACCGGACAGATTCTCTGGAAACACCATATATTTT.